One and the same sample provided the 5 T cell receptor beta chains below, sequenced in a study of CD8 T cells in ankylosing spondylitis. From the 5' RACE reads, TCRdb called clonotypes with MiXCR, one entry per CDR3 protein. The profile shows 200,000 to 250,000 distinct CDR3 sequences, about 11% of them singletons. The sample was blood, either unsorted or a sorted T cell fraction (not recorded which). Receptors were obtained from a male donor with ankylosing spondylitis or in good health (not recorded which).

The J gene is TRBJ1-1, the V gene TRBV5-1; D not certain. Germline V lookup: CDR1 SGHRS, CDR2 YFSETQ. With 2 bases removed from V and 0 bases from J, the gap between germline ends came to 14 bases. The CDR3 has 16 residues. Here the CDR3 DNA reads TGCGCCAGCAGCTTTAACACCCCGGACCTGAACACTGAAGCTTTCTTT. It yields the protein CASSFNTPDLNTEAFF.

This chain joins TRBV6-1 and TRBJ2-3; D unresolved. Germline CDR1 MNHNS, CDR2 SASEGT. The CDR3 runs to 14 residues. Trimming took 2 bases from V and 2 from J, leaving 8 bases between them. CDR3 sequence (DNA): TGTGCCAGCAGTGAATCGCTAGTCACAGATACGCAGTATTTT. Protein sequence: CASSESLVTDTQYF.

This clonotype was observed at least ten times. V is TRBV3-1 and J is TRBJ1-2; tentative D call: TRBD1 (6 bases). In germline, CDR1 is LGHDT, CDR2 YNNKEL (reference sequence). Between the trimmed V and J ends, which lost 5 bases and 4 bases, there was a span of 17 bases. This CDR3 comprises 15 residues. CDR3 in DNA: TGTGCCAGCAGCTATTTGGGGGGCCAGTTCTATGGCTACACCTTC. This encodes CASSYLGGQFYGYTF.

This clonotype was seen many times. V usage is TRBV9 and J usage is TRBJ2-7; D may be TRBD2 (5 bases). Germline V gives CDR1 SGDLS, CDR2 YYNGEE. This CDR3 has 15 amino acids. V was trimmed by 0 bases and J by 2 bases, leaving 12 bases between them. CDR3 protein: CASSVGSTGTYEQYF. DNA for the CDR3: TGTGCCAGCAGCGTAGGGTCGACGGGAACCTACGAGCAGTACTTC.

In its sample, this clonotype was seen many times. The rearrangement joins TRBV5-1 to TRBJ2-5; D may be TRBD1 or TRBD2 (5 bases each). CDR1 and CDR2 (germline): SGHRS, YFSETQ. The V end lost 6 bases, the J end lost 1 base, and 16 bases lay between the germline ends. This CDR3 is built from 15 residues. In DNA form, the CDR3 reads TGCGCCAGCATCCTCGGAACGGGGCTCCAAGAGACCCAGTACTTC. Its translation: CASILGTGLQETQYF.